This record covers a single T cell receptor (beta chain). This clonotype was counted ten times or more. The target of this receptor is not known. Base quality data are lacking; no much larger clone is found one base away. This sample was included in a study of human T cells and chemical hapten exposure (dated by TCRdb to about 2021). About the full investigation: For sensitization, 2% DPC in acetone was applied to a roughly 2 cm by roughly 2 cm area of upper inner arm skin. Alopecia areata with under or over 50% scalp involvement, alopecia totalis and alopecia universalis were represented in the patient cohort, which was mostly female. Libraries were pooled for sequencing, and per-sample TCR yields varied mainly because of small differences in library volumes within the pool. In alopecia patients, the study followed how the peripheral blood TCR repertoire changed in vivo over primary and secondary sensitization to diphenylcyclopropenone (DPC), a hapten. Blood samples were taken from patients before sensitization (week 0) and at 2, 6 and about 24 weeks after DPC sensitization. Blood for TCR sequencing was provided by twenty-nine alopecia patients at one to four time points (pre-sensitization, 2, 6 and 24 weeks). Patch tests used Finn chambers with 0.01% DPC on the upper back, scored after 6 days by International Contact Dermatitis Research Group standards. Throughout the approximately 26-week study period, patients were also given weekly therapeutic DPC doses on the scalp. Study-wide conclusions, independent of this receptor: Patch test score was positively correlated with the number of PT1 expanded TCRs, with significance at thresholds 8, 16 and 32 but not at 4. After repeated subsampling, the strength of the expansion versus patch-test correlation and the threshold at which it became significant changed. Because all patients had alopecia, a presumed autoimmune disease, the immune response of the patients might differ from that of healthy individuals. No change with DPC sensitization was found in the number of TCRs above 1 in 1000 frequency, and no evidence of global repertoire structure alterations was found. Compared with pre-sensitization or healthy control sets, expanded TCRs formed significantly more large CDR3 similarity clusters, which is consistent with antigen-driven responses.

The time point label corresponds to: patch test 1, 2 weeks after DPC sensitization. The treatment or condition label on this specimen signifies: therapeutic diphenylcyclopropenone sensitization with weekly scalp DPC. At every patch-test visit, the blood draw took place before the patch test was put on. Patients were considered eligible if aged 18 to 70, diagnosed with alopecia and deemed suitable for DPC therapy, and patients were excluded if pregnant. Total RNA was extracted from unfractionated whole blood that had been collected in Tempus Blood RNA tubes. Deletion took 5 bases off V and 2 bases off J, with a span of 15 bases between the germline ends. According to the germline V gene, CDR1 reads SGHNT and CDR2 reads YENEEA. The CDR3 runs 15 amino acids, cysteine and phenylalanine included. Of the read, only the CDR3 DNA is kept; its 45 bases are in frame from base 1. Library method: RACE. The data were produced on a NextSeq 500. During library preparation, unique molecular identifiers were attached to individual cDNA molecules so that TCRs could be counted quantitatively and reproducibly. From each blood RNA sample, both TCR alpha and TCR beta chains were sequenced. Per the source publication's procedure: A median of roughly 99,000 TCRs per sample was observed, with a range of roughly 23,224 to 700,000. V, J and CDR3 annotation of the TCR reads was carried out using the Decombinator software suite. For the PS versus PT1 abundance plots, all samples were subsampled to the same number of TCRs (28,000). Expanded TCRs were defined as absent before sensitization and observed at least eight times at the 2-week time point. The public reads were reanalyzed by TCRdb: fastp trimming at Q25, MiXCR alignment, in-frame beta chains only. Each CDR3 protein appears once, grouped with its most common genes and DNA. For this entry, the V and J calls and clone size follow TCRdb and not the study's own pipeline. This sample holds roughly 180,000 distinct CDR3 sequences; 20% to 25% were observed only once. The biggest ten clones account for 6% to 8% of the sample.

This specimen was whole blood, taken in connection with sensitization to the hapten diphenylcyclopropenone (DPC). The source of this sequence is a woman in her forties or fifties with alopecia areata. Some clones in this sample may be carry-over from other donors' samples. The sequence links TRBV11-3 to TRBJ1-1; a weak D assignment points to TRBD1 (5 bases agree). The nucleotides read TGTGCCAGCAGCCCCCCGTGGGGGGGAAACACTGAAGCTTTCTTT. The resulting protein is CASSPPWGGNTEAFF.